Each of the 14 T cell receptor beta chains below was sequenced from the same sample in a study of blood T cell repertoires in COVID-19. Assay used: immunoSEQ multiplex PCR; TCRdb lists only in-frame clones, some missing. The table has 150,000 to 200,000 clones, 80% seen once. Specimen: PBMCs or T cells enriched from blood (not recorded which). These receptors all stem from a middle-aged man who had recovered from COVID-19.

The chain uses TRBV5-1 and TRBJ1-6; D gene uncertain. V was shortened by 1 base and J by 6 bases, with 8 bases between the two germline ends. In germline, CDR1 is SGHRS, CDR2 YFSETQ. The CDR3 is 14 amino acids. CDR3 protein: CASSLTSPNSPLHF. CDR3 DNA: TGCGCCAGCAGCTTGACCAGTCCTAATTCACCCCTCCACTTT.

The chain uses TRBV6-5 and TRBJ2-7; D not resolved. Germline V gene data show CDR1 as MNHEY and CDR2 as SVGAGI. CDR3 length: 13 residues. V lost 0 bases and J 6 bases, leaving 9 bases between the germline ends. The CDR3: CASSYSMETEQYV. In DNA, the CDR3 is TGTGCCAGCAGTTACTCCATGGAGACCGAGCAGTACGTC.

V gene TRBV2 combines with J gene TRBJ2-4, with 9 positions matching TRBD1. This CDR3 region has 14 residues. Trimming at V came to 6 bases and at J to 7 bases, leaving 7 bases not matched to a gene. The germline V gene has CDR1 SNHLY and CDR2 FYNNEI. CDR3 sequence (DNA): TGTGCCAGCAGGTTACAGGGGGCTTTGAACATTCAGTACTTC. It yields the protein CASRLQGALNIQYF. Combining the CDR3 with reference TRBV2 and TRBJ2-4 gives the whole variable domain EPEVTQTPSHQVTQMGQEVILRCVPISNHLYFYWYRQILGQKVEFLVSFYNNEISEKSEIFDDQFSVERPDGSNFTLKIRSTKLEDSAMYFCASRLQGALNIQYFGAGTRLSVL.

This chain connects TRBV5-1 to TRBJ1-2; D possibly corresponds to TRBD1 (5 bases). Germline V gene data show CDR1 as SGHRS and CDR2 as YFSETQ. The CDR3 is 14 residues long. Trimming left V 4 bases short and J 1 base short, with 11 bases between. CDR3 sequence (DNA): TGCGCCAGCAGCAGGGAGGGGAGTAACTATGGCTACACCTTC. As protein: CASSREGSNYGYTF.

This chain uses TRBV4-2 with TRBJ2-3, with D perhaps matching TRBD2 (5 bases). Trimming removed 0 bases from V and 2 bases from J, with 15 bases in between. The germline CDR1 and CDR2 sequences are LGHNA and YNFKEQ. The CDR3 runs to 17 residues. CDR3 bases: TGTGCCAGCAGCCAAGATCAACGGAGCGGCCTCACAGATACGCAGTATTTT. Residues: CASSQDQRSGLTDTQYF.

The rearrangement joins TRBV4-1 to TRBJ1-4, with D perhaps TRBD1 (5 bases). The CDR3 spans 15 residues. Trimming pared 4 bases from V and 5 bases from J, leaving 14 bases between. The germline gives CDR1 MGHRA, CDR2 YSYEKL. The CDR3 DNA is TGCGCCAGCAGCCTTGCGGGGGGACCCAATGAAAAACTGTTTTTT. Its protein is CASSLAGGPNEKLFF.

V gene TRBV11-2 combines with J gene TRBJ2-7; 7 bases match TRBD2. The CDR3 runs 12 residues. J gave up 5 bases and V 6 bases, and 4 bases lay outside the gene matches. Germline V lookup: CDR1 SGHAT, CDR2 FQNNGV. The CDR3 DNA sequence: TGTGCCAGCAGTTCGGGGGGTGACGAGCAGTACTTC. It codes for CASSSGGDEQYF.

This clone appeared a few times. This chain connects TRBV19 to TRBJ2-7; the D is unclear. Germline CDR1 and CDR2: LNHDA and SQIVND (reference sequence). The length of the CDR3 is 15 residues. V lost 3 bases and J lost 0, with 12 bases in between. The CDR3 loop is CASSIIATSSYEQYF. In DNA form, the CDR3 reads TGTGCCAGTAGTATTATAGCTACCTCCTCCTACGAGCAGTACTTC.

This clone was found once. V and J are TRBV2 and TRBJ1-6, with a possible D match to TRBD1 (6 bases). There are 13 residues in the CDR3. V shed 5 bases and J shed 17 bases, with 19 bases lying between them. The germline V gene encodes CDR1 SNHLY and CDR2 FYNNEI. CDR3 sequence (DNA): TGTGCCAGCAGTCAACCACAGGGTTCGGGGATCCACTTT. It yields the protein CASSQPQGSGIHF.

This CDR3 is CASSSPIGGLNEQFF. DNA for the CDR3: TGTGCCAGCAGTTCCCCCATCGGGGGGTTAAATGAGCAGTTCTTC. This chain links TRBV6-5 with TRBJ2-1; TRBD2 agrees at 7 bases. The CDR3 loop spans 15 amino acids. Trimming at V came to 4 bases and at J to 7 bases, leaving 10 bases not matched to a gene. Looked up from germline, CDR1 is MNHEY and CDR2 is SVGAGI.

The V and J genes are TRBV19 and TRBJ1-1; D gene ambiguous. CDR1 is LNHDA, CDR2 SQIVND, per germline (reference sequence). The CDR3 spans 13 residues. Trimming cost V 1 base and J 3 bases, with 6 bases left between them. CDR3 in amino acids: CASSIVGDTEAFF. In DNA, the CDR3 is TGTGCCAGTAGTATAGTCGGGGACACTGAAGCTTTCTTT.

The rearrangement links TRBV25-1 to TRBJ1-2, with D perhaps matching TRBD1 (6 bases). This CDR3 is 15 amino acids long. Between the trimmed V and J ends, which lost 2 bases and 7 bases, there was a span of 17 bases. Germline V gene data show CDR1 as MGHDK and CDR2 as SYGVNS. The CDR3 is CASSEPRGQIGGYTF. The CDR3 bases are TGTGCCAGCAGTGAACCCAGGGGTCAGATAGGTGGCTACACCTTC.

The chain uses TRBV3-1 (or the pseudogene TRBV3-2) and TRBJ2-2, with D perhaps matching TRBD2 (5 bases). This CDR3 contains 15 residues. The germline V and J ends were trimmed by 1 base and 7 bases, with 13 bases remaining between them. Looked up from germline, CDR1 is LGHDT and CDR2 is YNNKEL (reference sequence). Here the CDR3 reads CASSQGPSYNGELFF. For the CDR3, the DNA is TGTGCCAGCAGCCAAGGGCCTAGCTATAACGGGGAGCTGTTTTTT.

The CDR3 DNA follows: TGTGCCAGCAACTTGAAGGGGAACACCATATATTTT. The encoded protein is CASNLKGNTIYF. The V gene is TRBV28, the J gene TRBJ1-3; TRBD1 is a possible D gene (5 bases). V was cut by 7 bases and J by 7 bases, with 11 bases left in between. Germline lookup yields CDR1 MDHEN and CDR2 SYDVKM. The CDR3 is 12 residues long.